This T cell receptor (beta chain) was captured by sequencing in a study of blood T cells in healthy people across ages. About this clonotype: Its matching antigen is unknown. Germline is not matched at one junction end, which may reflect a read error.

It was with a sample-barcoded 5' primer and a J-beta primer mix that a second PCR of roughly 7 to 12 cycles was run. Carrying 12 random nucleotides, a template-switch adaptor labeled each individual cDNA molecule. In TCRdb, the 5' RACE reads were re-called with MiXCR into one record per CDR3 protein. The table has about 1,500,000 distinct CDR3 sequences, under 30% seen once; the top ten hold 7.7%. Study results and limitations: Among long-lived donors, naive CD4+ cells were more numerous and diversity higher than in aged donors. Percentage of naive T cells showed a strong correlation with TCR beta diversity. When one million T cells were used, diversity estimates were thought to be underestimates.

The CDR3 spans 14 residues. Germline V gene data show CDR1 as MRHNA and CDR2 as SNTAGT. The sequence came from a woman in her 30s in good health. Material: blood. The gene calls are TRBV6-4 and TRBJ2-5, with 9 positions matching TRBD1. The CDR3 DNA reads as TGTGCCCGCAGTGACTCGGACAGGGGATGGCCCCAGTACTTC. Protein product: CARSDSDRGWPQYF.